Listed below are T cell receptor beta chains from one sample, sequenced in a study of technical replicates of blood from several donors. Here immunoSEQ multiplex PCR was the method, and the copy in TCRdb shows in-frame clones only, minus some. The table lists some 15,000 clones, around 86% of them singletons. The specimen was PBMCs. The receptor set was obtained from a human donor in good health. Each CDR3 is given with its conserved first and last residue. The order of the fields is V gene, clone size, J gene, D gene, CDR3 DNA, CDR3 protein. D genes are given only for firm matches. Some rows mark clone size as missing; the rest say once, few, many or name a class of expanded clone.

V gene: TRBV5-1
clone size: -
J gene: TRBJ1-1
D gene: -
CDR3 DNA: TGCGCCAGCAGCTGGACAGCCCTAGGGTCGAACACTGAAGCTTTCTTT
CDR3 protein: CASSWTALGSNTEAFF

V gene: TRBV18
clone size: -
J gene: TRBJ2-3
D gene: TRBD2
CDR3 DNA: TGTGCCAGCTCCGACCTAGCGGGAATCACAGATACGCAGTATTTT
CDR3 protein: CASSDLAGITDTQYF

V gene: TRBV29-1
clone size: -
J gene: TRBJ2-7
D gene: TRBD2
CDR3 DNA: TGCAGCTCTGAGGGGCAGGGCTTTACTAGCGGTACCTACGAGCAGTACTTC
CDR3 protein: CSSEGQGFTSGTYEQYF

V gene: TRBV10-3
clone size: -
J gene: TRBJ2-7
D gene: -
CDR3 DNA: TGTGCCATCAGTGAGTCAGCTCTCTACGAGCAGTACTTC
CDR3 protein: CAISESALYEQYF

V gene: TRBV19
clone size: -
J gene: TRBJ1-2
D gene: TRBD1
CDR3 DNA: TGTGCCAGTAGTGGGGGACAGAAGATTAACTATGGCTACACCTTC
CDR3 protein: CASSGGQKINYGYTF

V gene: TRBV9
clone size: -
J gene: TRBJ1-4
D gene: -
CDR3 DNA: TGTGCCAGCAGCGTCAGTACAGGGTCGAGGGAAAAACTGTTTTTT
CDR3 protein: CASSVSTGSREKLFF

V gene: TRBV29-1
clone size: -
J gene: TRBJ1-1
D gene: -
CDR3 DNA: TGCAGCGCCCGGACAGATATGAACACTGAAGCTTTCTTT
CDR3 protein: CSARTDMNTEAFF

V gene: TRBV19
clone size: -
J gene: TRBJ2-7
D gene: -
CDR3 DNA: TGTGCCAGTAGTATAGGAGCAGGGAAAAACGAGCAGTACTTC
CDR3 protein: CASSIGAGKNEQYF

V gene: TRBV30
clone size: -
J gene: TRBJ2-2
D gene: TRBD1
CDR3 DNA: TGTGCCTGGAGTGCCGGACAGGGGACCGGGGAGCTGTTTTTT
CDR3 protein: CAWSAGQGTGELFF

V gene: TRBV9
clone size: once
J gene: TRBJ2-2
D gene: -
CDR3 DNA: TGTGCCAGCACGACGGGAAACACGAACACCGGGGAGCTGTTTTTT
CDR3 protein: CASTTGNTNTGELFF

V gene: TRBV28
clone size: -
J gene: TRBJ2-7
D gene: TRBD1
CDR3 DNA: TGTGCCAGCAGGGACAGGTTTGCCTCCTACGAGCAGTACTTC
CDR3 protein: CASRDRFASYEQYF

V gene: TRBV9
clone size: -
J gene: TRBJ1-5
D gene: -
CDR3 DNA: TGTGCCAGCAGCGTAGCAGGGGATGGCAATCAGCCCCAGCATTTT
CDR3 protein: CASSVAGDGNQPQHF